This record concerns one TCR beta chain sequence. Its antigen is currently unknown. The V end lost 7 bases, the J end lost 7 bases, and 16 bases lay between the germline ends. CDR3 size: 14 residues. The germline V gene has CDR1 MNHNS and CDR2 SASEGT. Primers for the PCR totalled 60 Vbeta and 13 Jbeta. The protocol was immunoSEQ multiplex PCR, while the TCRdb copy is restricted to in-frame clones and leaves out a portion. The sample lists approximately 210,000 clones; more than 65% were seen once. This record belongs to a study of cytomegalovirus exposure and HLA in healthy donors. Study-wide results and caveats: Productive rates of about 87% or about 30% were seen for most TCR beta V segments in an earlier analysis.

The J gene is TRBJ2-2, the V gene TRBV6-1; D is possibly TRBD2 (7 bases). This TCR was sampled from a girl aged 5-17 years in good health and CMV-seropositive. The sequenced sample was PBMCs. The chain's CDR3 is CASKWGGASGELFF. The CDR3 DNA sequence: TGTGCCAGCAAGTGGGGGGGGGCAAGCGGGGAGCTGTTTTTT.